These 16 T cell receptor beta chains originate from one sample sequenced in a study of a mutant IDH1 vaccine in newly diagnosed glioma listed by TCRdb under 2021. Library preparation used the immunoSEQ multiplex PCR assay. TCRdb carries this immuneACCESS record with in-frame sequences only. Its versions omit some clonotypes, under half of them owing to an unresolved V gene in the studies checked, with the rest unexplained. A total of 44,000 or so clones appear in this sample, about 86% of them only once. The ten largest clones capture 4.7% of the sample. Read against the paper, the sample's time point label means: week 35, safety follow-up. Each vaccine dose was 300 ug of a 20-mer mutant IDH1 peptide in Montanide, given subcutaneously with topical imiquimod. Their target antigens are unknown. Sample: PBMCs, taken from a glioma patient whose treatment included an IDH1 peptide vaccine. Receptors originate from a middle-aged woman with glioma. Some clones in this sample may be carry-over from other donors' samples.

The chain employs TRBV9 and TRBJ1-3; 11 nucleotides align to TRBD1. V dropped 0 bases and J dropped 4; count of bases not matched to a gene: 12. CDR3 length: 19 residues. Germline V lookup: CDR1 SGDLS, CDR2 YYNGEE. The CDR3 DNA is TGTGCCAGCAGCGTAGGCCCCGATGGACAGGGGGCGTACGGAAACACCATATATTTT. It specifies CASSVGPDGQGAYGNTIYF.

V is TRBV7-9 and J is TRBJ1-2; TRBD1 matches 7 bases. This CDR3 has 15 residues. Germline lookup yields CDR1 SEHNR and CDR2 FQNEAQ (reference sequence). With V trimmed by 5 bases and J by 7 bases, 13 bases remained unmatched. The CDR3, as DNA: TGTGCCAGCAGCCCCTTGGGACAGATAACCTTTGGCTACACCTTC. Protein sequence: CASSPLGQITFGYTF.

This clone showed up just once. The chain has TRBV27 and TRBJ2-1; 8 bases line up with TRBD2. CDR1 MNHEY and CDR2 SMNVEV come from the germline V gene (reference sequence). The CDR3 loop spans 16 amino acids. Unmatched junction bases numbered 6, after V lost 5 bases and J lost 0 bases. Here the CDR3 reads CASSTLAGTSYNEQFF. The CDR3 DNA is TGTGCCAGCAGTACTCTAGCGGGCACCTCCTACAATGAGCAGTTCTTC.

V gene TRBV7-2 combines with J gene TRBJ1-2; 10 bases map to TRBD1. There are 14 residues in the CDR3. V lost 5 bases to trimming and J lost 8 bases; unmatched junction nucleotides: 8. Per the germline V gene, CDR1 is SGHTA and CDR2 is FQGNSA. The CDR3 coding sequence is TGTGCCAGCAGCCAACCCGGGACAGGGGCGGGCTACACCTTC. This gives the protein CASSQPGTGAGYTF.

The rearrangement uses TRBV14 and TRBJ2-7, with 7 positions matching TRBD2. J gave up 6 bases and V 1 base, and 6 bases lay outside the gene matches. The V gene's germline CDR1 is SGHDN and CDR2 FVKESK. There are 14 residues in the CDR3. CDR3 amino acids: CASSQVVGGSEQYF. In DNA, the CDR3 is TGTGCCAGCAGCCAAGTGGTGGGAGGGTCCGAGCAGTACTTC. Full variable domain (remainder filled in from reference TRBV14 and TRBJ2-7): EAGVTQFPSHSVIEKGQTVTLRCDPISGHDNLYWYRRVMGKEIKFLLHFVKESKQDESGMPNNRFLAERTGGTYSTLKVQPAELEDSGVYFCASSQVVGGSEQYFGPGTRLTVT.

The chain employs TRBV27 and TRBJ2-3; weak D call: TRBD1 (5 bases). Germline CDR1 reads MNHEY; CDR2 reads SMNVEV (reference sequence). The CDR3 extends over 16 amino acids. V lost 5 bases to trimming and J lost 0 bases, with 15 bases between them. CDR3 sequence (DNA): TGTGCCAGCAGTCCCAGGGTTCTCACTAGCACAGATACGCAGTATTTT. This codes for CASSPRVLTSTDTQYF.

The rearrangement joins TRBV19 to TRBJ2-2; D is unclear. Germline-derived CDR1 and CDR2 are LNHDA and SQIVND (reference sequence). CDR3 length: 14 residues. V lost 5 bases and J 0 bases, leaving 7 bases between the germline ends. The CDR3 protein is CASSQVANTGELFF. For the CDR3, the DNA is TGTGCCAGTAGTCAAGTCGCGAACACCGGGGAGCTGTTTTTT.

CDR3 nucleotides: TGTGCCAGCATCGGACCCCCCGGAGGGTTCTTC. This codes for CASIGPPGGFF. The chain combines TRBV6-1 with TRBJ2-1, with TRBD2 as a possible D gene (5 bases). V lost 7 bases and J 15 bases, leaving 16 bases between the germline ends. CDR1 and CDR2 from the germline V gene are MNHNS and SASEGT. The CDR3 is 11 residues long.

The V call is TRBV19, the J call TRBJ2-3, with a weak D call TRBD2 (5 bases). In germline, CDR1 is LNHDA, CDR2 SQIVND (reference sequence). The V end was cut by 3 bases, the J end by 1 base, with 17 bases between. The length of the CDR3 is 17 residues. CDR3 DNA sequence: TGTGCCAGTAGTATTGCTCGCGGGCCTCGGGGCACAGATACGCAGTATTTT. Translation gives CASSIARGPRGTDTQYF.

The chain is built from TRBV19 and TRBJ2-2; 8 bases are a match to TRBD2. CDR3 size: 16 residues. V lost 7 bases and J lost 0; bases outside the gene matches: 7. Germline CDR1 reads LNHDA; CDR2 reads SQIVND (reference sequence). This CDR3 reads CASIPAGGSNTGELFF. CDR3 in DNA: TGTGCCAGTATCCCGGCGGGGGGTTCGAACACCGGGGAGCTGTTTTTT.

The J gene is TRBJ1-1, the V gene TRBV4-2; 10 bases are a match to TRBD1. Germline lookup yields CDR1 LGHNA and CDR2 YNFKEQ. The CDR3 sequence is 15 residues long. V shed 1 base, J shed 5 bases, and the junction held 4 bases outside the gene matches. Here the CDR3 DNA reads TGTGCCAGCAGCCAAGCCCGGACAGGGGGGACTGAAGCTTTCTTT. Translating gives CASSQARTGGTEAFF.

The V call is TRBV10-1, the J call TRBJ1-1, with D tentatively TRBD1 (6 bases). V was trimmed by 3 bases and J by 0 bases, leaving 17 bases between them. There are 17 residues in the CDR3. In germline, CDR1 is WNHNN, CDR2 SYGVQD (reference sequence). CDR3 region: CASSEGCYRGLNTEAFF. CDR3 bases: TGCGCCAGCAGTGAAGGATGTTATCGGGGGCTGAACACTGAAGCTTTCTTT.

This rearrangement joins TRBV5-6 to TRBJ1-6; TRBD1 is a possible D gene (5 bases). Trimming left V 2 bases short and J 9 bases short, with 15 bases between. CDR1 and CDR2 from the germline V gene are SGHDT and YYEEEE. There are 15 residues in the CDR3. The CDR3 coding sequence is TGTGCCAGCAGCTTCCCGACAGACCAGGGTTCACCCCTCCACTTT. This codes for CASSFPTDQGSPLHF.

CDR3 in DNA: TGTGCCAGCAGCACTCAGGGTGGTGTTGCCGGGGAGCTGTTTTTT. Encoded protein: CASSTQGGVAGELFF. This chain connects TRBV9 to TRBJ2-2; perhaps TRBD1 as D (5 bases). CDR1 and CDR2 (germline): SGDLS, YYNGEE. V dropped 4 bases and J dropped 6 bases, with 16 bases sitting between them. The CDR3 spans 15 residues.

This clone was observed once. The V gene is TRBV4-2, the J gene TRBJ2-3; the D gene is possibly TRBD2 (7 bases). Germline CDR1 and CDR2: LGHNA and YNFKEQ. Trimming pared 0 bases from V and 5 bases from J, leaving 15 bases between. CDR3 size: 16 residues. The CDR3 DNA reads as TGTGCCAGCAGCCAAGATGGAGGGAGGGGGATAGATACGCAGTATTTT. The encoded protein is CASSQDGGRGIDTQYF.

In this sample, this clone turned up once. The chain recombines TRBV9 with TRBJ2-7, with D hard to call. Germline values: CDR1 SGDLS, CDR2 YYNGEE. V lost 0 bases and J 2 bases, leaving 9 bases between the germline ends. The CDR3 loop spans 14 amino acids. Written as DNA, the CDR3 is TGTGCCAGCAGCGTAGGGGCAGGTGCCTACGAGCAGTACTTC. Protein: CASSVGAGAYEQYF.